This T cell receptor (beta chain) was recovered during a study of CD8 T cells in Susac syndrome (dated by TCRdb to the late 2010s). About the study as a whole: Among the sequenced Susac syndrome patients, more than 5 had clinically active disease and eight or nine were in clinical remission. At blood withdrawal, Susac syndrome patients were therapy-naive, treated with corticosteroids (with IVIg additionally given to some), or treated with IVIg alone. Whether CD8+ T cell activation and differentiation in Susac syndrome was antigen driven was tested using repertoire sequencing.

This clonotype was recorded a few times. Its antigen target is currently unknown. One base away there is no much larger clone; base qualities are not given. The CDR3 measures 13 amino acids from cysteine to phenylalanine. Only CDR3 DNA remains: 39 bases, in frame from the first base. The germline ends are 4 bases apart after V is trimmed by 1 base and J by 1 base. Per the germline V gene, SGHDN is the CDR1 and FVKESK is the CDR2. Peripheral blood CD8+ and CD4+ T cells from healthy donors, Susac syndrome patients and multiple sclerosis patients were profiled using high-throughput TCR beta sequencing. Recently defined diagnostic criteria for definite or probable disease were met by the Susac syndrome patients. Bulk CD8+ and CD4+ T cells were purified by magnetic negative isolation, whereas CD8+ TEMRA cells were enriched by FACS. Blood was collected in EDTA tubes and processed within 24 hours, with PBMCs isolated through density gradient centrifugation. PBMCs intended for TCR sequencing were frozen in liquid nitrogen and were later thawed in a 37 degrees C water bath. A purity of at least 90% was achieved for sorted or isolated CD4+, CD8+ and CD8+ TEMRA cells.

RNA was extracted with the RNeasy kit and 0.5 to 1 ug was reverse transcribed using random hexamers. TCR beta CDR3 regions were amplified with the immunoSEQ multiplex PCR assay covering 54 Vbeta and 13 Jbeta segments. PCR amplification bias was corrected using a synthetic template baseline for primer optimization and computational correction. The source study handled its data this way. Reads were annotated to V, D and J genes according to IMGT and were analyzed with immunoSEQ Analyzer, with only productive sequences retained. To calculate clonality, Shannon entropy was normalized by log2 of the number of productive unique sequences and then subtracted from one. Public and private clones were assessed among the 100 most prevalent clones of each patient and control. Susac-specific clones were defined as absent from healthy and MS cohorts, about 1,000 published viral clones and other ImmuneACCESS disease sequences. The public sequencing data were trimmed at Q25 with fastp and processed into clonotypes with MiXCR by TCRdb, which kept only in-frame beta chains. Merged by CDR3 protein, the rows form single entries marked with the most common genes and DNA. These V and J calls are TCRdb output, not the study's own analysis. The sample yields some 150,000 distinct CDR3 sequences; approximately 95% were counted once. 0.15% to 0.2% of the sample is taken by the ten largest.

Results the study describes overall, beyond this receptor: In patients with Susac syndrome, the CD4+ T cell repertoire showed no detectable clonal expansion. The study acknowledged that relatively few individuals were included in the TCR sequencing and HLA analysis.

The chain is made from TRBV14 and TRBJ1-1; the D gene cannot be named for sure. The receptor's source is a human donor with Susac syndrome. Sequencing used CD4+ T cells from PBMCs. The DNA sequence follows: TGTGCCAGCAGCCAAGGTCAGAACACTGAAGCTTTCTTT. Translation gives CASSQGQNTEAFF.